The 18 T cell receptor beta chains in this list originate from one sample, sequenced in a study of T cells in Graves' hyperthyroidism and ophthalmopathy. Using RNA transcripts as the source, TCR beta CDR3 regions were amplified. During a first-round RT-PCR of the TCR CDR3, the HTBI primer set was used. TCRdb itself ran the multiplex PCR reads through MiXCR, one entry per CDR3 protein. The sample lists some 560,000 distinct CDR3 sequences, more than 15% occurring once. The specimen sequenced was blood. These receptors originate from a woman in her 30s with Graves' hyperthyroidism.

The V and J genes are TRBV20-1 and TRBJ2-1; 10 positions agree with TRBD2. Trimming cost V 1 base and J 9 bases; bases outside gene matches: 18. Per germline, CDR1 DFQATT and CDR2 SNEGSKA (reference sequence). The CDR3 sequence is 18 residues long. This CDR3 reads CSARAVGAGGEKRGEQFF. CDR3 nucleotides: TGCAGTGCTAGAGCCGTCGGAGCGGGGGGGGAAAAAAGGGGTGAGCAGTTCTTC.

This clonotype was recorded at least ten times. This chain links TRBV2 with TRBJ1-5; 10 bases align to TRBD1. V lost 6 bases to trimming and J lost 4 bases; unmatched junction nucleotides: 12. CDR1 is SNHLY, CDR2 FYNNEI, per germline. This CDR3 contains 17 residues. The CDR3 is CASSQRDRGGRNQPQHF. In DNA, the CDR3 is TGTGCCAGCAGCCAGCGGGACAGGGGCGGAAGAAATCAGCCCCAGCATTTT.

This clonotype appeared many times. The rearrangement joins TRBV24-1 to TRBJ2-7; 14 bases fit TRBD2. Losses at the gene ends were 2 bases for V and 4 bases for J; bases not matched to a gene: 9. The CDR3 is made up of 18 amino acids. CDR1 is KGHDR, CDR2 SFDVKD, per germline. Here the CDR3 DNA reads TGTGCCACCAGTGATTCTGCCGCCGGGACTAGCGGGAGTTACGAGCAGTACTTC. This codes for CATSDSAAGTSGSYEQYF.

The rearrangement links TRBV19 to TRBJ2-7; TRBD1 aligns across 7 bases. CDR1 LNHDA and CDR2 SQIVND come from the germline V gene (reference sequence). The CDR3 totals 15 residues. J lost 1 base, V lost 5 bases, and 8 bases had no gene match. As DNA, the CDR3 is TGTGCCAGTAGTTTACAGGGGACGAGTTCCTACGAGCAGTACTTC. Its translation is CASSLQGTSSYEQYF.

This clonotype was counted many times. The chain recombines TRBV4-1 with TRBJ2-5; 10 bases agree with TRBD1. The length of the CDR3 is 15 residues. V lost 1 base, J lost 4 bases, and 3 bases stayed unmatched. Per germline, CDR1 MGHRA and CDR2 YSYEKL. CDR3 sequence reads: CASSQGQGAGETQYF. The CDR3 DNA follows: TGCGCCAGCAGCCAAGGACAGGGGGCAGGAGAGACCCAGTACTTC.

The chain uses TRBV24-1 and TRBJ1-2; D remains unclear. Trimming left V 1 base short and J 2 bases short, with 7 bases between. This CDR3 is built from 14 residues. Germline loops: CDR1 KGHDR, CDR2 SFDVKD. CDR3 residues: CATSDFGGNYGYTF. In DNA form, the CDR3 reads TGTGCCACCAGTGATTTTGGCGGGAACTATGGCTACACCTTC.

This clonotype was detected only once. A much more abundant neighbour one base away suggests this may be a read error. The chain links TRBV3-1 to TRBJ2-1, with a possible D match to TRBD2 (6 bases). The CDR3 covers 13 residues. V lost 1 base, J lost 14 bases, and 15 bases lay in between. Germline CDR1 is LGHDT and CDR2 is YNNKEL (reference sequence). CDR3 coding DNA: TGTGCCAGCAGCCAAGGATTATCGGGAGTAAAGTTCTTC. Encoded protein: CASSQGLSGVKFF.

This clonotype appeared many times. The chain has TRBV7-2 and TRBJ2-1; D is ambiguous. Trimming took 3 bases from V and 5 from J, leaving 8 bases between them. This CDR3 is 13 amino acids long. The germline V gene has CDR1 SGHTA and CDR2 FQGNSA. As DNA, the CDR3 is TGTGCCAGCAGCTTTTCTAACCACAATGAGCAGTTCTTC. Translation gives CASSFSNHNEQFF.

This clonotype came up many times. The chain recombines TRBV28 with TRBJ2-7; TRBD2 might be the D (5 bases). Germline CDR1 MDHEN, CDR2 SYDVKM. V was trimmed by 2 bases and J by 4 bases, leaving 18 bases between them. The CDR3 has 16 residues. The CDR3 region is CASSLRLRGSFYEQYF. The CDR3 DNA is TGTGCCAGCAGTTTACGGCTTCGAGGGTCTTTTTACGAGCAGTACTTC.

This clonotype was observed at least ten times. V and J are TRBV2 and TRBJ2-1; D may match TRBD1 or TRBD2 (6 bases each). Trimming cost V 6 bases and J 6 bases, with 12 bases left between them. The length of the CDR3 is 13 residues. Germline V gives CDR1 SNHLY, CDR2 FYNNEI. CDR3 nucleotides: TGTGCCAGCAGGGGCGGGACAACCAATGAGCAGTTCTTC. Protein sequence: CASRGGTTNEQFF.

This clonotype was found many times. The CDR3, as DNA: TGTGCCAGCAGCTTGGGCTATAATTCACCCCTCCACTTT. Protein sequence: CASSLGYNSPLHF. This chain joins TRBV11-2 and TRBJ1-6; D unresolved. The length of the CDR3 is 13 residues. Germline V CDR1 and CDR2: SGHAT, FQNNGV. V lost 3 bases and J 3 bases, leaving 3 bases between the germline ends.

The chain joins TRBV19 to TRBJ1-5, with 7 bases that match TRBD1. Trimming at V came to 7 bases and at J to 4 bases, leaving 7 bases not matched to a gene. The CDR3 loop spans 14 amino acids. Per the germline V gene, CDR1 is LNHDA and CDR2 is SQIVND (reference sequence). This CDR3 reads CASTKQGNNQPQHF. The CDR3 bases are TGTGCCAGTACCAAACAGGGGAATAATCAGCCCCAGCATTTT.

This chain connects TRBV27 to TRBJ2-2; 10 bases align to TRBD1. The V gene's germline CDR1 is MNHEY and CDR2 SMNVEV (reference sequence). The V and J ends lost 5 bases and 7 bases, in that order; junction bases with no gene match: 4. The CDR3 length is 14 residues. Written as DNA, the CDR3 is TGTGCCAGCAGTCGGGACAGGGGCAACGGGGAGCTGTTTTTT. Translated, it gives CASSRDRGNGELFF.

There are a few counts of this clonotype. J is TRBJ2-3 and V is TRBV30; maybe TRBD2 (7 bases). The CDR3 spans 12 residues. V lost 4 bases, J lost 5 bases, and 10 bases lay in between. The germline gives CDR1 GTSNPN, CDR2 SVGIG (reference sequence). CDR3 region: CAWKGGGDTQYF. The CDR3 nucleotides read TGTGCCTGGAAAGGGGGGGGAGATACGCAGTATTTT.

The sample holds a few counts of this clonotype. V gene TRBV6-1 combines with J gene TRBJ1-5, with D perhaps matching TRBD1 (5 bases). The CDR3 consists of 14 residues. V gave up 1 base and J gave up 6 bases, with 10 bases separating them. Germline CDR1 is MNHNS and CDR2 is SASEGT. CDR3 sequence: CASSEDIGGQPQHF. Written as DNA, the CDR3 is TGTGCCAGCAGTGAAGACATTGGGGGTCAGCCCCAGCATTTT.

This clonotype was counted many times. The chain links TRBV6-1 to TRBJ1-6, with 8 bases aligning to TRBD1. The germline gives CDR1 MNHNS, CDR2 SASEGT. The CDR3 length is 12 residues. V was pared by 3 bases and J by 14 bases, with 3 bases of the junction left unmatched. CDR3 in amino acids: CASSEDRASLHF. In DNA form, the CDR3 reads TGTGCCAGCAGTGAGGACAGGGCTTCCCTCCACTTT.

This chain's CDR3 is CASSLSGQGGGNTIYF. The CDR3 DNA is TGTGCCAGCAGCTTATCGGGACAGGGGGGTGGAAACACCATATATTTT. The V gene is TRBV7-6, the J gene TRBJ1-3; 11 nucleotides align to TRBD1. CDR3 length: 16 amino acids. Losses at the gene ends were 2 bases for V and 3 bases for J; bases not matched to a gene: 3. Germline V gives CDR1 SGHVS, CDR2 FNYEAQ.

This clonotype was observed many times. The chain couples TRBV29-1 to TRBJ2-3; D not resolved. Germline CDR1 and CDR2: SQVTM and ANQGSEA. This CDR3 contains 12 residues. V was trimmed by 0 bases and J by 4 bases, leaving 5 bases between them. CDR3 coding DNA: TGCAGCGTTGAAGATGGAGCAGATACGCAGTATTTT. Amino acids: CSVEDGADTQYF.